The 13 T cell receptor beta chains presented below share a single source sample, sequenced in a study of T cells in Graves' hyperthyroidism and ophthalmopathy. RNA transcripts gave rise to amplified TCR beta CDR3 regions. HTBI primers were used for first-round RT-PCR of the TCR CDR3. TCRdb called the multiplex PCR reads again in MiXCR, with one record for every CDR3 protein. The data contain approximately 100,000 distinct CDR3 sequences, around 37% of them seen just once; the ten biggest clones take up 10%. Sequences were obtained from peripheral blood or thyroid tissue (not recorded which). All receptors derive from a woman in her 30s with Graves' hyperthyroidism.

The chain recombines TRBV5-1 with TRBJ2-3, with D tentatively TRBD1 (5 bases). The CDR3 has 15 residues. Per the germline V gene, CDR1 is SGHRS and CDR2 is YFSETQ. Trimming removed 0 bases at V and 9 bases at J, with 17 bases between. The DNA of the CDR3 is TGCGCCAGCAGCTTGGAAAGGGGCTTTGGAAACACGCAGTATTTT. This sequence encodes CASSLERGFGNTQYF.

About this clonotype: No conserved phenylalanine or tryptophan ends this CDR3, so it is likely a read error. The chain uses TRBV7-2 and TRBJ2-5; a possible D gene is TRBD2 (6 bases). The germline CDR1 and CDR2 sequences are SGHTA and FQGNSA. The CDR3 has 11 amino acids. Trimming left V 7 bases short and J 5 bases short, with 8 bases between. The CDR3 bases are TGTGCCAGCATGGCGGGGGAGACCCAGTACTCC. Protein sequence: CASMAGETQYS.

This clonotype was counted many times. V usage is TRBV12-3 or TRBV12-4 and J usage is TRBJ1-5; D possibly corresponds to TRBD1 (6 bases). V lost 6 bases to trimming and J lost 7 bases, with 16 bases between them. The CDR3 is made up of 14 amino acids. The CDR3: CASSLRGVEQPQHF. DNA for the CDR3: TGTGCCAGCAGCCTAAGGGGGGTGGAACAGCCCCAGCATTTT.

Concerning this clonotype: A much larger clone lies a single base off, so this may be a read error. The chain combines TRBV20-1 with TRBJ2-1; TRBD2 aligns across 13 bases. Looked up from germline, CDR1 is DFQATT and CDR2 is SNEGSKA (reference sequence). This CDR3 spans 14 amino acids. CDR3 sequence: CSAPGLAGVDEQSF. The DNA for the CDR3 is TGCAGTGCTCCAGGACTAGCGGGAGTAGATGAGCAGTCCTTC.

About this clonotype: Germline is not matched at one junction end, which may reflect a read error. This chain uses TRBV6-2 or TRBV6-3 with TRBJ2-7, with no clear D. CDR3 length equals 13 residues. CDR1 and CDR2 (germline): MNHEY, SVGEGT. The CDR3 sequence is CAGSNSLSYEQYF. The CDR3 DNA reads as TGTGCCGGCAGTAATAGCCTCTCCTACGAGCAGTACTTC.

This clonotype came up many times. The V and J genes are TRBV2 and TRBJ2-7; D gene unclear. CDR1 and CDR2 (germline): SNHLY, FYNNEI. This CDR3 is built from 12 residues. V lost 5 bases and J 2 bases, leaving 7 bases between the germline ends. The CDR3 loop reads CASSNGPYEQYF. Here the CDR3 DNA reads TGTGCCAGCAGTAACGGTCCCTACGAGCAGTACTTC.

A word on this clonotype: A read error may account for a junction end that differs from germline. V is TRBV2 and J is TRBJ2-5; possible D gene TRBD2, 6 bases. Per the germline V gene, CDR1 is SNHLY and CDR2 is FYNNEI. This CDR3 region has 13 residues. CDR3 region: CASSVGLAQTRYF. The CDR3 DNA is TGTGCCAGCAGTGTAGGGCTAGCGCAGACCCGGTACTTC.

This clonotype was seen once. This chain joins TRBV7-2 and TRBJ1-6, with D hard to call. This CDR3 is built from 14 residues. CDR1 SGHTA and CDR2 FQGNSA come from the germline V gene. The V and J ends lost 7 bases and 5 bases respectively, with 12 bases between them. CDR3 bases: TGTGCCAGCAAGAGGAGGTTCGATAATTCACCCCTCCACTTT. Encoded protein: CASKRRFDNSPLHF.

This clonotype was seen repeatedly, ten times or more. The rearrangement uses TRBV4-1 and TRBJ1-3; D possibly corresponds to TRBD1 (6 bases). Trimming removed 2 bases from V and 3 bases from J, with 11 bases in between. The CDR3 covers 15 residues. CDR1 and CDR2 (germline): MGHRA, YSYEKL. As DNA, the CDR3 is TGCGCCAGCAGCCAACAGGGGCGCGGTGGAAACACCATATATTTT. This sequence encodes CASSQQGRGGNTIYF.

Note on this clonotype: A junction end diverges from the germline sequence, so it may reflect a read error. The chain links TRBV11-2 to TRBJ2-7, with 9 bases lining up with TRBD1. The CDR3 spans 11 residues. CDR1 is SGHAT, CDR2 FQNNGV, per germline. CDR3 residues: CASSVRQGENF. The CDR3 nucleotides read TGTGCCAGCAGCGTACGACAGGGGGAGAACTTC.

This clonotype showed up many times. The chain carries TRBV4-1 and TRBJ2-7; a weak D match, TRBD2 (6 bases). Germline loops: CDR1 MGHRA, CDR2 YSYEKL. V shed 4 bases and J shed 0 bases, with 16 bases lying between them. CDR3 length equals 16 residues. The CDR3 loop is CASSPASDTSSYEQYF. CDR3 sequence (DNA): TGCGCCAGCAGCCCCGCTAGCGACACCAGCTCCTACGAGCAGTACTTC.

This chain connects TRBV29-1 to TRBJ1-5; D may be TRBD1 (5 bases). Germline V gene data show CDR1 as SQVTM and CDR2 as ANQGSEA. Trimming shortened V by 2 bases and J by 4 bases, and 9 bases separated the two germline ends. CDR3 length equals 13 residues. DNA for the CDR3: TGCAGCGTTGAAATCAGGGCAAATCAGCCCCAGCATTTT. Its translation: CSVEIRANQPQHF.

This clonotype was seen only once. A much bigger clone sits one base away, suggesting this may be a read error. The chain joins TRBV6-5 to TRBJ2-3, with D possibly matching TRBD1 (7 bases). CDR3 length equals 13 residues. The germline V gene encodes CDR1 MNHEY and CDR2 SVGAGI. CDR3 nucleotides: TGTACCAGCAGTCCACAGGGGAGGGATACGCAGTATTTT. Its protein product is CTSSPQGRDTQYF.